Listed below are T cell receptor beta chains from one sample, sequenced in a study of cytomegalovirus exposure and HLA in healthy donors. The assay was immunoSEQ multiplex PCR, and TCRdb's table has in-frame clones only and misses some. The sample lists some 120,000 clones; 60% to 80% were seen once. Sample: PBMCs. The receptor source for this set is a woman in her forties or fifties in good health and CMV-seronegative. Both conserved end residues are part of each CDR3. The D gene is left open where the match is weak. Only part of the rows carry a size: once, few, many, or a class if the clone is expanded.

V: TRBV27; size: NA; D: NA; J: TRBJ1-6; CDR3: CASWEGFWNSPLHF; DNA: TGTGCCAGCTGGGAGGGCTTTTGGAATTCACCCCTCCACTTT
V: TRBV25-1; size: few; D: NA; J: TRBJ1-5; CDR3: CASSPTGARPQHF; DNA: TGTGCCAGCAGTCCGACTGGGGCTCGGCCCCAGCATTTT
V: TRBV4-2; size: few; D: TRBD1; J: TRBJ2-7; CDR3: CASSQDEGRGSYEQYF; DNA: TGTGCCAGCAGCCAAGATGAGGGCAGGGGGTCCTACGAGCAGTACTTC
V: TRBV7-2; size: NA; D: TRBD2; J: TRBJ2-3; CDR3: CASSLYGTSGTDTQYF; DNA: TGTGCCAGCAGCTTATACGGGACTAGCGGCACAGATACGCAGTATTTT
V: TRBV7-3; size: once; D: NA; J: TRBJ2-7; CDR3: CASSSSGSYEQYF; DNA: TGTGCCAGCAGCTCTTCCGGGAGCTACGAGCAGTACTTC
V: TRBV7-2; size: once; D: TRBD2; J: TRBJ2-3; CDR3: CASSLAPGGRTQYF; DNA: TGTGCCAGCAGCTTAGCGCCTGGCGGGAGAACGCAGTATTTT
V: TRBV5-5; size: NA; D: NA; J: TRBJ2-4; CDR3: CASSLNVGIAGNIQYF; DNA: TGTGCCAGCAGCTTGAACGTCGGGATCGCCGGGAACATTCAGTACTTC
V: TRBV28; size: few; D: TRBD2; J: TRBJ2-3; CDR3: CASSLAGGTDTQYF; DNA: TGTGCCAGCAGTTTGGCGGGAGGGACAGATACGCAGTATTTT
V: TRBV6-7; size: NA; D: NA; J: TRBJ2-1; CDR3: CASSYFKDGPGVNEQFF; DNA: TGTGCCAGCAGTTACTTTAAGGACGGACCGGGGGTAAATGAGCAGTTCTTC
V: TRBV7-9; size: NA; D: NA; J: TRBJ1-1; CDR3: CASSLYSPTEAFF; DNA: TGTGCCAGCAGCTTGTACAGCCCCACTGAAGCTTTCTTT
V: TRBV7-9; size: NA; D: NA; J: TRBJ2-6; CDR3: CSSTHSGANVLTF; DNA: TGTTCCAGCACCCACTCTGGGGCCAACGTCCTGACTTTC
V: TRBV27; size: NA; D: TRBD2; J: TRBJ2-1; CDR3: CASIGTSGAYNEQFF; DNA: TGTGCCAGCATCGGGACTAGCGGGGCCTACAATGAGCAGTTCTTC
V: TRBV4-1; size: NA; D: TRBD2; J: TRBJ2-1; CDR3: CASSQVPSGSYEQFF; DNA: TGCGCCAGCAGCCAAGTGCCTAGCGGGAGCTATGAGCAGTTCTTC
V: TRBV30; size: NA; D: TRBD2; J: TRBJ2-2; CDR3: CAWSVRLAANTGELFF; DNA: TGTGCCTGGAGTGTACGGCTAGCGGCTAACACCGGGGAGCTGTTTTTT
V: TRBV7-9; size: NA; D: TRBD2; J: TRBJ2-7; CDR3: CASSLALAGGMYF; DNA: TGTGCCAGCAGCTTAGCGCTAGCGGGAGGAATGTACTTC